The 27 T cell receptor beta chains reported below all come from one sample, sequenced in a study of T cell responses to AZD1222 COVID-19 vaccine. Data came from immunoSEQ multiplex PCR; TCRdb stores just in-frame clones and leaves some out. The sample includes 150,000 or so clones, less than 95% of them seen just once. This specimen consisted of peripheral blood, obtained on day 0 of AZD1222 vaccination. These receptors were obtained from an adult in good health.

The chain is built from TRBV19 and TRBJ1-2, with 8 bases aligning to TRBD1. This CDR3 has 16 amino acids. The V gene end was trimmed by 5 bases and the J gene end by 7 bases; junction bases not matched to a gene: 15. Germline V gene lookup returns CDR1 LNHDA and CDR2 SQIVND (reference sequence). DNA for the CDR3: TGTGCCAGTAGTCCCACGACAGGGGATTTTTTCCGTGGCTACACCTTC. It encodes CASSPTTGDFFRGYTF.

The chain recombines TRBV19 with TRBJ1-2; D is uncertain. Trimming left V 4 bases short and J 1 base short, with 7 bases between. This CDR3 has 13 amino acids. Germline CDR1 LNHDA, CDR2 SQIVND (reference sequence). CDR3 in amino acids: CASSTQFNYGYTF. The CDR3 nucleotides are TGTGCCAGTAGTACCCAGTTTAACTATGGCTACACCTTC.

This chain connects TRBV19 to TRBJ2-5; possible D gene TRBD1, 5 bases. The germline V gene has CDR1 LNHDA and CDR2 SQIVND (reference sequence). Trimming cost V 3 bases and J 3 bases, with 17 bases left between them. This CDR3 has 16 residues. CDR3 sequence (DNA): TGTGCCAGTAGTATTTCAGTGGCAGGGTTGGAAGAGACCCAGTACTTC. Its translation: CASSISVAGLEETQYF.

The V and J genes are TRBV2 and TRBJ2-3; 7 positions agree with TRBD1. The CDR3 is made up of 15 amino acids. J was trimmed by 4 bases and V by 8 bases; bases with no gene match: 12. Germline values: CDR1 SNHLY, CDR2 FYNNEI. The CDR3 region has the DNA TGTGCCAGCCTAGGGGGCTTCGGGGCAGCAGATACGCAGTATTTT. Translating gives CASLGGFGAADTQYF.

This clone occurred once. The gene calls are TRBV25-1 and TRBJ2-3; D is uncertain. There are 12 residues in the CDR3. The V gene's germline CDR1 is MGHDK and CDR2 SYGVNS. Trimming left V 6 bases short and J 4 bases short, with 8 bases between. The CDR3 here is CASRKDPDTQYF. The CDR3 DNA reads as TGTGCCAGCAGGAAGGATCCAGATACGCAGTATTTT.

The chain joins TRBV7-6 to TRBJ2-1; 8 bases agree with TRBD1. The CDR3 length is 16 residues. The V segment lost 5 bases and the J segment 8 bases; nucleotides outside the gene matches: 14. The germline gives CDR1 SGHVS, CDR2 FNYEAQ. The CDR3 loop is CASSPQTGAFSHEQFF. In DNA, the CDR3 is TGTGCCAGCAGCCCCCAGACAGGGGCCTTCTCCCATGAGCAGTTCTTC.

Details on this clone: The missing conserved phenylalanine or tryptophan at the end of this CDR3 makes a read error likely. Because the CDR3's place on the DNA is in doubt, the DNA is left out and the CDR3 is given as listed by TCRdb. The sample has other DNA sequences that encode this CDR3 too. The rearrangement joins TRBV7-9 to TRBJ2-7; whether TRBD2, the table's D call, matches the DNA was not checked. Germline loops: CDR1 SEHNR, CDR2 FQNEAQ (reference sequence). Termini included, the CDR3 measures 10 amino acids. This CDR3 is CASSLGRERL.

This sequence joins TRBV6-5 and TRBJ2-2, with a possible D match to TRBD2 (6 bases). Trimming shortened V by 6 bases and J by 3 bases, and 11 bases separated the two germline ends. Germline V gene lookup returns CDR1 MNHEY and CDR2 SVGAGI. The CDR3 is made up of 14 amino acids. The CDR3 nucleotides are TGTGCCAGCAGCCGGGACTCTTACACCGGGGAGCTGTTTTTT. Amino acid sequence: CASSRDSYTGELFF.

The rearrangement joins TRBV4-1 to TRBJ2-7, with TRBD1 identical over 7 bases. Germline CDR1 and CDR2: MGHRA and YSYEKL. The CDR3 extends over 15 amino acids. V shed 2 bases and J 2 bases; nucleotides not matched to a gene: 6. CDR3 residues: CASSQPPTGTYEQYF. The CDR3 region has the DNA TGCGCCAGCAGCCAACCTCCGACAGGGACCTACGAGCAGTACTTC.

The chain uses TRBV28 and TRBJ2-1; 7 nucleotides line up with TRBD1. The CDR3 is 16 amino acids. V lost 6 bases to trimming and J lost 0 bases; unmatched junction nucleotides: 8. In germline, CDR1 is MDHEN, CDR2 SYDVKM. Here the CDR3 reads CASRQTDRSSYNEQFF. CDR3 sequence (DNA): TGTGCCAGCAGGCAAACGGACAGGAGCTCCTACAATGAGCAGTTCTTC.

The chain couples TRBV5-1 to TRBJ2-3, with D possibly matching TRBD1 (5 bases). Trimming left V 4 bases short and J 1 base short, with 16 bases between. This CDR3 comprises 16 residues. Germline lookup yields CDR1 SGHRS and CDR2 YFSETQ. CDR3 amino acids: CASSRLDARGTDTQYF. The CDR3 coding sequence is TGCGCCAGCAGCCGCCTCGATGCCAGGGGCACAGATACGCAGTATTTT.

This clone occurred a few times. The CDR3 DNA reads TGTGCCAGTAGTATGGGGGAGAAAAACACTGAAGCTTTCTTT. Translation: CASSMGEKNTEAFF. V is TRBV19 and J is TRBJ1-1, with D perhaps TRBD1 (5 bases). Germline lookup yields CDR1 LNHDA and CDR2 SQIVND (reference sequence). V was trimmed by 3 bases and J by 2 bases, leaving 10 bases between them. The CDR3 is made up of 14 amino acids.

V gene TRBV7-2 combines with J gene TRBJ1-1; D ambiguous. CDR3 length equals 13 residues. The ends were cut back, 4 bases at V and 2 bases at J, with 8 bases in the middle. Germline V gene lookup returns CDR1 SGHTA and CDR2 FQGNSA. CDR3 in amino acids: CASSSDGNTEAFF. As DNA, the CDR3 is TGTGCCAGCAGCTCGGACGGTAACACTGAAGCTTTCTTT.

The V call is TRBV5-8, the J call TRBJ1-2; TRBD1 aligns across 7 bases. Germline V CDR1 and CDR2: SGHTS, YDEGEE. V lost 4 bases to trimming and J lost 4 bases; unmatched junction nucleotides: 10. This CDR3 region has 15 residues. CDR3 protein: CASSPQGMGAYGYTF. CDR3 nucleotide sequence: TGTGCCAGCAGCCCACAGGGGATGGGCGCCTATGGCTACACCTTC. The full variable domain, rest sourced from reference TRBV5-8 and TRBJ1-2, is EAGVTQSPTHLIKTRGQQATLRCSPISGHTSVYWYQQALGLGLQFLLWYDEGEERNRGNFPPRFSGRQFPNYSSELNVNALELEDSALYLCASSPQGMGAYGYTFGSGTRLTVV.

The chain is built from TRBV7-2 and TRBJ2-1; a weak D match, TRBD2 (5 bases). This CDR3 contains 15 residues. Germline assignment: CDR1 SGHTA and CDR2 FQGNSA. V shed 4 bases and J shed 0 bases, with 10 bases lying between them. CDR3 bases: TGTGCCAGCAGCTCAGCGGACTCCTCCTACAATGAGCAGTTCTTC. It translates to CASSSADSSYNEQFF.

The chain recombines TRBV7-8 with TRBJ1-5; 9 positions agree with TRBD1. The CDR3 consists of 17 residues. Germline CDR1 and CDR2: SGHVS and FQNEAQ. The V segment lost 5 bases and the J segment 4 bases; nucleotides outside the gene matches: 12. Written as DNA, the CDR3 is TGTGCCAGCAGCCCTTTCGGACCGGGACAGGGAAATCAGCCCCAGCATTTT. This encodes CASSPFGPGQGNQPQHF.

This rearrangement joins TRBV24-1 to TRBJ2-3, with 8 bases lining up with TRBD2. The CDR3 contains 16 residues. V was clipped by 9 bases and J by 0 bases; unmatched bases: 10. Germline assignment: CDR1 KGHDR and CDR2 SFDVKD. CDR3 in amino acids: CATGGRAGVSTDTQYF. CDR3 coding DNA: TGTGCCACCGGGGGGAGAGCGGGAGTGAGCACAGATACGCAGTATTTT.

The gene calls are TRBV20-1 and TRBJ2-3; D perhaps matches TRBD2 (5 bases). From germline, CDR1 is DFQATT and CDR2 SNEGSKA (reference sequence). The germline V and J ends were trimmed by 3 bases and 4 bases, with 17 bases remaining between them. The CDR3 length is 15 residues. CDR3 nucleotide sequence: TGCAGTGCTAGTACTTACGGGATTGTCCCAGATACGCAGTATTTT. Residues: CSASTYGIVPDTQYF.

CDR3 nucleotides: TGTGCCAGCAGTGAAACAGGGTTTTATGGCTACACCTTC. It translates to CASSETGFYGYTF. V usage is TRBV6-1 and J usage is TRBJ1-2, with D maybe TRBD1 (6 bases). This CDR3 spans 13 amino acids. Germline assignment: CDR1 MNHNS and CDR2 SASEGT. The V gene lost 2 bases and the J gene lost 5 bases, with 9 bases spanning the gap.

The chain links TRBV18 to TRBJ2-1, with TRBD2 identical over 14 bases. The CDR3 has 17 amino acids. Trimming at V came to 0 bases and at J to 9 bases, leaving 7 bases not matched to a gene. Germline V gene sequence: CDR1 KGHSH, CDR2 LQKENI. The CDR3 protein is CASSPPGLAGAISEQFF. The CDR3 DNA reads TGTGCCAGCTCACCACCGGGACTAGCGGGAGCGATCAGTGAGCAGTTCTTC.

The chain joins TRBV10-3 to TRBJ1-5, with D unclear. The V and J ends lost 6 bases and 0 bases respectively, with 6 bases between them. Germline V gives CDR1 ENHRY, CDR2 SYGVKD. This CDR3 is 13 amino acids long. DNA for the CDR3: TGTGCCATCAGCGACAATAGCAATCAGCCCCAGCATTTT. It yields the protein CAISDNSNQPQHF.

This chain joins TRBV5-1 and TRBJ2-1; 11 nucleotides align to TRBD2. The CDR3 is 16 residues long. Trimming at V came to 0 bases and at J to 4 bases, leaving 3 bases not matched to a gene. CDR1 is SGHRS and CDR2 is YFSETQ in the germline V gene. The CDR3 DNA reads as TGCGCCAGCAGCTTGGTACTAGCGGGAGTTTACAATGAGCAGTTCTTC. As protein: CASSLVLAGVYNEQFF.

The V gene is TRBV28, the J gene TRBJ2-7, with 7 bases that match TRBD2. CDR1 and CDR2 from the germline V gene are MDHEN and SYDVKM. CDR3 length equals 15 residues. The V segment lost 4 bases and the J segment 3 bases; nucleotides outside the gene matches: 9. CDR3 region: CASSSSSGWRYEQYF. The CDR3, as DNA: TGTGCCAGCAGTTCAAGTAGCGGGTGGCGCTACGAGCAGTACTTC.

The chain joins TRBV19 to TRBJ1-1; 8 bases are shared with TRBD1. J was trimmed by 0 bases and V by 1 base; bases with no gene match: 7. The germline CDR1 and CDR2 sequences are LNHDA and SQIVND (reference sequence). The CDR3 has 17 residues. The CDR3 bases are TGTGCCAGTAGTATAGGCTCAGGGGGCCTGTTGAACACTGAAGCTTTCTTT. It is translated as CASSIGSGGLLNTEAFF.

The chain carries TRBV12-3 or TRBV12-4 and TRBJ2-1; D remains ambiguous. V was pared by 2 bases and J by 7 bases, with 3 bases between. This CDR3 is 11 amino acids long. The CDR3 sequence: CASSLKNEQFF. In nucleotides, the CDR3 is TGTGCCAGCAGTTTAAAGAATGAGCAGTTCTTC.

This chain uses TRBV7-2 with TRBJ2-1; 9 bases line up with TRBD2. The trim removed 5 bases at V and 5 bases at J, leaving 13 bases unmatched. Germline V CDR1 and CDR2: SGHTA, FQGNSA. The CDR3 runs to 17 residues. The CDR3 nucleotides are TGTGCCAGCAGCCCCCCTAGGGCGGGAGGGATTGACAATGAGCAGTTCTTC. It specifies CASSPPRAGGIDNEQFF.

The CDR3 DNA is TGCAGCGTTGCCCCCGGGACTAACTACAATGAGCAGTTCTTC. Residues: CSVAPGTNYNEQFF. The J gene is TRBJ2-1, the V gene TRBV29-1; 7 bases align to TRBD2. V was pared by 4 bases and J by 3 bases, with 6 bases of the junction left unmatched. The CDR3 covers 14 residues. CDR1 and CDR2 from the germline V gene are SQVTM and ANQGSEA.